A single sample is the source of the 21 T cell receptor beta chains below, sequenced in a study of blood T cell repertoires in COVID-19. Repertoires were generated with immunoSEQ multiplex PCR, while TCRdb's copy carries only in-frame clones and drops some. Here the sample spans 150,000 or so clones, approximately 81% being singletons. The sequenced sample consisted of PBMCs or T cells enriched from blood (not recorded which). Source of these receptors: a woman aged 45-65 years who had recovered from COVID-19.

The gene calls are TRBV6-2 or TRBV6-3 and TRBJ1-1; perhaps TRBD1 as D (6 bases). Deletions cut 5 bases from V and 4 bases from J, with 14 bases between. Germline V CDR1 and CDR2: MNHEY, SVGEGT. The CDR3 runs 14 residues. DNA of the CDR3: TGTGCCAGCAGTGCTACAGGGAGTTTCACTGAAGCTTTCTTT. Amino acid sequence: CASSATGSFTEAFF.

The chain joins TRBV28 to TRBJ1-3; TRBD1 aligns across 9 bases. The CDR3 loop spans 13 amino acids. The germline V gene has CDR1 MDHEN and CDR2 SYDVKM. V lost 5 bases to trimming and J lost 8 bases; unmatched junction nucleotides: 4. This chain's CDR3 is CASSTDRGYTIYF. In DNA form, the CDR3 reads TGTGCCAGCAGTACGGACAGGGGTTACACCATATATTTT.

The chain links TRBV28 to TRBJ1-1, with a weak D call TRBD1 (6 bases). CDR3 length: 13 amino acids. Trimming removed 2 bases at V and 10 bases at J, with 14 bases between. Germline CDR1 is MDHEN and CDR2 is SYDVKM. CDR3 coding DNA: TGTGCCAGCAGTTTACGGGGGGCGCGGGGAGCTTTCTTT. Encoded protein: CASSLRGARGAFF. Based on the CDR3 plus reference TRBV28 and TRBJ1-1, the full variable domain is DVKVTQSSRYLVKRTGEKVFLECVQDMDHENMFWYRQDPGLGLRLIYFSYDVKMKEKGDIPEGYSVSREKKERFSLILESASTNQTSMYLCASSLRGARGAFFGQGTRLTVV.

The genes are TRBV6-5 and TRBJ1-1, with 8 bases that match TRBD1. The CDR3 has 15 residues. Germline assignment: CDR1 MNHEY and CDR2 SVGAGI. The J segment lost 2 bases and the V segment lost 5 bases, leaving 7 bases of the junction unmatched. The CDR3 nucleotides read TGTGCCAGCAGTACCGGACAGGGAAGAAACACTGAAGCTTTCTTT. It yields the protein CASSTGQGRNTEAFF.

This sequence joins TRBV29-1 and TRBJ2-5; D unclear. Trimming removed 3 bases at V and 2 bases at J, with 7 bases between. The CDR3 sequence is 12 residues long. CDR1 is SQVTM, CDR2 ANQGSEA, per germline. This chain's CDR3 is CSVDRYQETQYF. Here the CDR3 DNA reads TGCAGCGTTGATCGGTATCAAGAGACCCAGTACTTC.

The V and J genes are TRBV6-2 or TRBV6-3 and TRBJ2-7, with 8 bases fitting TRBD2. From germline, CDR1 is MNHEY and CDR2 SVGEGT. Unmatched junction bases numbered 9, after V lost 2 bases and J lost 6 bases. The CDR3 is 15 residues long. CDR3 amino acids: CASSYRTGTRVEQYF. In DNA form, the CDR3 reads TGTGCCAGCAGTTACAGAACCGGGACTAGAGTCGAGCAGTACTTC.

The rearrangement links TRBV3-1 (or the pseudogene TRBV3-2) to TRBJ2-5, with 14 nucleotides matching TRBD2. The CDR3 contains 18 residues. Germline V gene data show CDR1 as LGHDT and CDR2 as YNNKEL (reference sequence). The ends lost 0 bases at V and 7 bases at J; junction bases unmatched: 10. CDR3: CASSQDWGLAGVFGTQYF. As DNA, the CDR3 is TGTGCCAGCAGCCAAGATTGGGGACTAGCGGGGGTGTTTGGGACCCAGTACTTC.

This chain uses TRBV7-8 with TRBJ2-7, with 9 bases aligning to TRBD2. The CDR3 is made up of 16 amino acids. The germline gives CDR1 SGHVS, CDR2 FQNEAQ. The V gene end was trimmed by 0 bases and the J gene end by 4 bases; junction bases not matched to a gene: 7. DNA of the CDR3: TGTGCCAGCAGCTTAGCTTCGTTAGCGGGAGCGTACGAGCAGTACTTC. It encodes CASSLASLAGAYEQYF. The variable domain in full, completed from reference TRBV7-8 and TRBJ2-7, reads GAGVSQSPRYKVAKRGQDVALRCDPISGHVSLFWYQQALGQGPEFLTYFQNEAQLDKSGLPSDRFFAERPEGSVSTLKIQRTQQEDSAVYLCASSLASLAGAYEQYFGPGTRLTVT.

This clone appeared once. The chain links TRBV7-2 to TRBJ1-5; D ambiguous. CDR1 and CDR2 from the germline V gene are SGHTA and FQGNSA. V was pared by 6 bases and J by 4 bases, with 13 bases between. The CDR3 length is 14 residues. Here the CDR3 DNA reads TGTGCCAGCAGTTTGCGCGGCGGTAATCAGCCCCAGCATTTT. It codes for CASSLRGGNQPQHF.

The chain employs TRBV2 and TRBJ2-2; a possible D gene is TRBD2 (6 bases). Per the germline V gene, CDR1 is SNHLY and CDR2 is FYNNEI. Trimming cost V 4 bases and J 3 bases, with 12 bases left between them. This CDR3 spans 15 amino acids. CDR3 coding DNA: TGTGCCAGCAGTGTGGAGGGGCCTGACACCGGGGAGCTGTTTTTT. Its protein is CASSVEGPDTGELFF.

This clone was detected only once. This chain connects TRBV5-6 to TRBJ2-6; possible D gene TRBD1, 6 bases. V gave up 4 bases and J gave up 1 base, with 21 bases separating them. The CDR3 runs 19 residues. Germline values: CDR1 SGHDT, CDR2 YYEEEE. The CDR3 bases are TGTGCCAGCAGCGCCGCTACCACAGGGAAGGTGTCTGGGGCCAACGTCCTGACTTTC. Translated: CASSAATTGKVSGANVLTF.

This clone has just one count. V and J are TRBV18 and TRBJ1-2, with 7 bases matching TRBD1. The V and J ends lost 8 bases and 3 bases, in that order; junction bases with no gene match: 6. The germline CDR1 and CDR2 sequences are KGHSH and LQKENI. This CDR3 region has 13 residues. This CDR3 is CASHRGDDYGYTF. CDR3 DNA: TGTGCCAGCCACAGGGGTGATGACTATGGCTACACCTTC.

The rearrangement uses TRBV7-9 and TRBJ2-1; 12 bases match TRBD2. The germline gives CDR1 SEHNR, CDR2 FQNEAQ (reference sequence). V lost 5 bases, J lost 7 bases, and 15 bases stayed unmatched. The CDR3 runs to 18 residues. CDR3 in DNA: TGTGCCAGCAGCGACCTACTAGCGGGGGGATGGGGGACGAATGAGCAGTTCTTC. It specifies CASSDLLAGGWGTNEQFF.

V and J are TRBV2 and TRBJ1-1, with TRBD1 as a possible D gene (5 bases). The V gene's germline CDR1 is SNHLY and CDR2 FYNNEI. The germline V and J ends were trimmed by 7 bases and 0 bases, with 12 bases remaining between them. This CDR3 has 14 amino acids. DNA for the CDR3: TGTGCCAGCATGGGGGGACTAATGAACACTGAAGCTTTCTTT. Encoded protein: CASMGGLMNTEAFF.

V and J are TRBV10-3 and TRBJ2-1; 13 nucleotides match TRBD2. The CDR3 sequence is 14 residues long. Germline-derived CDR1 and CDR2 are ENHRY and SYGVKD. Trimming took 8 bases from V and 5 from J; bases not matched to a gene: 3. The CDR3 region has the DNA TGTGCCATCTCCGGGACTAGCGGGAACAATGAGCAGTTCTTC. As protein: CAISGTSGNNEQFF.

The V call is TRBV29-1, the J call TRBJ2-1; 13 nucleotides align to TRBD2. Germline CDR1 and CDR2: SQVTM and ANQGSEA. V dropped 7 bases and J dropped 6; count of bases not matched to a gene: 9. The CDR3 is 15 residues long. In DNA form, the CDR3 reads TGCAGCGGGTGGACTAGCGGGAGTCTCGGCAATGAGCAGTTCTTC. This translates into CSGWTSGSLGNEQFF.

V is TRBV21-1 and J is TRBJ1-5; TRBD1, the table's D call, was not compared with the DNA. TRBV21-1 is a known pseudogene. The CDR3 length is 17 residues. DNA for the CDR3: TGTGCCAGCAGCAAAATTGGGGGCAGGGCTGCCTATCAGCCCCAGCATTTT. Translating it yields CASSKIGGRAAYQPQHF.

This clone was seen a few times. This chain uses TRBV6-6 with TRBJ2-3, with 9 nucleotides matching TRBD1. Germline CDR1 and CDR2: MNHNY and SVGAGI (reference sequence). The CDR3 covers 17 residues. V gave up 5 bases and J gave up 4 bases; unmatched junction bases: 13. The CDR3 reads CASSRKRPGQGADTQYF. As DNA, the CDR3 is TGTGCCAGCAGTCGAAAAAGGCCGGGACAGGGCGCAGATACGCAGTATTTT.

The CDR3 DNA is TGCGCCAGCAGCTTGGACAGTCGTATGGGCTACACCTTC. It specifies CASSLDSRMGYTF. The chain employs TRBV5-1 and TRBJ1-2; D is ambiguous. CDR1 and CDR2 from the germline V gene are SGHRS and YFSETQ. V dropped 0 bases and J dropped 8 bases, with 11 bases sitting between them. The CDR3 is 13 residues long.

V and J are TRBV6-2 or TRBV6-3 and TRBJ1-3; D is perhaps TRBD1 (5 bases). CDR1 is MNHEY and CDR2 is SVGEGT in the germline V gene. The CDR3 has 18 amino acids. Trimming pared 0 bases from V and 0 bases from J, leaving 15 bases between. CDR3 amino acids: CASSYSTAGTYSGNTIYF. The CDR3 nucleotides are TGTGCCAGCAGTTACTCGACGGCGGGGACCTACTCTGGAAACACCATATATTTT.

This clone occurred once. Other nucleotide sequences from this sample produce the same CDR3. The chain links TRBV7-3 to TRBJ2-5; 14 bases are shared with TRBD2. Germline V gene sequence: CDR1 SGHTA, CDR2 FQGTGA. The CDR3 loop spans 16 amino acids. The V and J ends lost 5 bases and 2 bases, in that order; junction bases with no gene match: 4. Here the CDR3 reads CASSLGLAGGQETQYF. CDR3 coding DNA: TGTGCCAGCAGCCTCGGACTAGCGGGGGGACAAGAGACCCAGTACTTC.